This T cell receptor beta chain was documented in a study of response to subunit inactivated influenza vaccine. Study-level points and caveats: The authors proposed limited new T cell recruitment per seasonal influenza vaccination.

TCRdb reprocessed the RT-PCR reads via MiXCR and lists one record per CDR3 protein. Altogether hundreds of thousands of distinct CDR3 sequences are present, approximately 15% being singletons, with the ten largest covering less than 9%. This CDR3 has 15 residues. The V segment lost 5 bases and the J segment 2 bases; nucleotides outside the gene matches: 3. This clonotype was recorded many times. The antigen is not known. The chain recombines TRBV12-3 or TRBV12-4 with TRBJ2-1; 10 bases are a match to TRBD2. This TCR was sampled from a man aged 50 to 60 who received an inactivated influenza vaccine. The sample was PBMCs from blood, taken 14 to 15 days before vaccination. The chain's CDR3 is CASSPSGGPYNEQFF. CDR3 DNA sequence: TGTGCCAGCAGTCCTAGCGGGGGACCCTACAATGAGCAGTTCTTC.